This TCR beta chain was obtained from a study of blood T cell repertoires in COVID-19. Study-wide context: Acute and convalescent COVID-19 samples came from the United States, Italy and Spain. The analysed material was cDNA or gDNA that came from T cells, B-cell-depleted T cells, or PBMCs.

Germline lookup yields CDR1 LGHNA and CDR2 YSLEER. The CDR3 is 14 amino acids. J was trimmed by 5 bases and V by 1 base; bases with no gene match: 4. This clone was observed a single time. Per the study methods: Cell counts per sample came from amplifying reference gene primers. Sequenced by immunoSEQ multiplex PCR; TCRdb stores in-frame clones only, minus some. For V, J and clone size, that table is used; D and trimming come from the DNA. The table shows 110,000 to 150,000 clones, with under 90% occurring only once. The receptor was derived from a human donor in a cohort sampled during active COVID-19. This rearrangement joins TRBV4-3 to TRBJ1-1, with 7 bases lining up with TRBD1. Source material: peripheral blood. CDR3 protein: CASSQGAGGTEAFF. DNA for the CDR3: TGCGCCAGCAGCCAAGGGGCAGGGGGGACTGAAGCTTTCTTT.